This TCR beta chain derives from a study of somatic mutations in cytotoxic T cells in rheumatoid arthritis. This clone occurred once. The assay was immunoSEQ multiplex PCR, and TCRdb's table has in-frame clones only and misses some. The sample has approximately 20,000 clones; roughly 90% are singletons. Blood donors, with a median age of approximately 61 years (range roughly 21-70) and approximately 50% female, made up the healthy control group. Losses at the gene ends were 1 base for V and 3 bases for J; bases not matched to a gene: 6. Germline-derived CDR1 and CDR2 are MGHRA and YSYEKL. The CDR3 totals 16 residues.

Sequenced material: CD8+ T cells sorted from blood. J is TRBJ2-1 and V is TRBV4-1; 7 nucleotides match TRBD2. The receptor's source is a man in his forties in good health. The CDR3: CASSQGLSGYYNEQFF. CDR3 bases: TGCGCCAGCAGCCAAGGGCTTAGCGGGTACTACAATGAGCAGTTCTTC.